A selection of T cell receptor beta chains follows, all from one sample in a study of cytomegalovirus exposure and HLA in healthy donors. Assay: immunoSEQ multiplex PCR; the TCRdb copy retains only in-frame clones and omits some. Here the sample spans 200,000 to 250,000 clones, 60% to 80% being singletons. The specimen sequenced was PBMCs. These receptors were obtained from a male donor in good health and CMV-seronegative. The CDR3 runs from the conserved cysteine through the conserved F or W. The D gene is left open where the match is weak. Clone size, where shown, is once, few, many, or a class for clones that have expanded.

J: TRBJ2-7; V: TRBV5-6; size: many; D: TRBD2; DNA: TGTGCCAGCAGCTTGGGCGGGAGGGGCGAGCAGTACTTC; CDR3: CASSLGGRGEQYF
J: TRBJ2-5; V: TRBV28; size: few; D: -; DNA: TGTGCCAGCAGTTTCGGAGAGACCCAGTACTTC; CDR3: CASSFGETQYF
J: TRBJ2-1; V: TRBV2; size: -; D: -; DNA: TGTGCCAGCAATTCTTTGGGAGACGGGTTTGAGCAGTTCTTC; CDR3: CASNSLGDGFEQFF
J: TRBJ2-7; V: TRBV5-5; size: -; D: TRBD2; DNA: TGTGCCAGCAGTTCCCCCGGGACTATAAACTACGAGCAGTACTTC; CDR3: CASSSPGTINYEQYF
J: TRBJ2-1; V: TRBV10-3; size: -; D: -; DNA: TGTGCCATCAGTGATCTCGGGTCCTTGCGGAATGAGCAGTTCTTC; CDR3: CAISDLGSLRNEQFF
J: TRBJ2-2; V: TRBV10-2; size: -; D: TRBD2; DNA: TGCGCCAGCAGTGAACTAGCGCCAACCGGGGAGCTGTTTTTT; CDR3: CASSELAPTGELFF
J: TRBJ2-3; V: TRBV5-1; size: -; D: TRBD2; DNA: TGCGCCAGCAGCTTGGCCGTACTAGCGGGAGGGGATACGCAGTATTTT; CDR3: CASSLAVLAGGDTQYF
J: TRBJ2-7; V: TRBV6-1; size: -; D: TRBD2; DNA: TGTGCCAGCCGGGCTAGCGGGATTTCCTACGAGCAGTACTTC; CDR3: CASRASGISYEQYF
J: TRBJ1-2; V: TRBV6-5; size: -; D: -; DNA: TGTGCCAGCAGTCAGCAGAGGCACTATGGCTACACCTTC; CDR3: CASSQQRHYGYTF
J: TRBJ1-2; V: TRBV7-9; size: -; D: -; DNA: TGTGCCAGCAGCTTAGCTTCGTCTAACTATGGCTACACCTTC; CDR3: CASSLASSNYGYTF
J: TRBJ2-7; V: TRBV19; size: -; D: TRBD1; DNA: TGTGCCAGTAGTATCGGGACAGACCCCTACGAGCAGTACTTC; CDR3: CASSIGTDPYEQYF
J: TRBJ2-7; V: TRBV28; size: -; D: -; DNA: TGTGCCAGCAGTGAAGATGTCCTAAACTACGAGCAGTACTTC; CDR3: CASSEDVLNYEQYF
J: TRBJ2-1; V: TRBV7-6; size: -; D: -; DNA: TGTGCCAGCAGCTCCATTCGGGGTCGCTACAATGAGCAGTTCTTC; CDR3: CASSSIRGRYNEQFF
J: TRBJ1-1; V: TRBV6-1; size: -; D: -; DNA: TGTGCCAGCAGTGAAGCAGGGGTGAACACTGAAGCTTTCTTT; CDR3: CASSEAGVNTEAFF
J: TRBJ1-2; V: TRBV19; size: -; D: -; DNA: TGTGCCAGTAGTACAACAGGGACCTATGGCTACACCTTC; CDR3: CASSTTGTYGYTF
J: TRBJ2-7; V: TRBV10-2; size: once; D: TRBD2; DNA: TGCGCCAGCAGGAGCAGCGGGAGGACTTCCTACGAGCAGTACTTC; CDR3: CASRSSGRTSYEQYF
J: TRBJ2-7; V: TRBV2; size: -; D: TRBD1; DNA: TGTGCCAGCAGTGAGGGCAGGTCCGGGACAGTGAGCTACGAGCAGTACTTC; CDR3: CASSEGRSGTVSYEQYF